Sequencing of this T cell receptor (beta chain) was carried out in a study of shared clonotypes between healthy human individuals. To note about this clone: Its antigen is currently unknown.

Sequenced by immunoSEQ multiplex PCR; TCRdb stores in-frame clones only, minus some. The table has around 1,000,000 clones, roughly 77% seen once. Whole-study findings and limits: Shared clonotypes: about 5% naive CD4, around 4% naive CD8, over 2% memory CD4, around 0.4% memory CD8.

This CDR3 has 13 residues. CDR1 and CDR2 (germline): LNHDA, SQIVND (reference sequence). Trimming left V 3 bases short and J 5 bases short, with 10 bases between. The sequenced sample consisted of memory CD4+ T cells from PBMCs. Subset meaning: CD45RA-negative fraction. This TCR was sampled from a man aged 18 to 35 in good health. Some clones in this sample may be carry-over from other donors' samples. The chain recombines TRBV19 with TRBJ1-1; D gene uncertain. The CDR3: CASSINDRTEAFF. For the CDR3, the DNA is TGTGCCAGTAGTATCAACGACCGGACTGAAGCTTTCTTT.